Listed below are T cell receptor beta chains from one sample, sequenced in a study of cytomegalovirus exposure and HLA in healthy donors. Clones were read by immunoSEQ multiplex PCR, and TCRdb kept only the in-frame ones, dropping some. This table holds around 160,000 clones, 70% to 80% found once. The sequencing input was PBMCs. These receptors were obtained from a middle-aged woman in good health and CMV-seronegative. Both conserved end residues are part of each CDR3. The D gene is left open where the match is weak. The size entry is marked missing in some rows and otherwise reads once, few, many or a size class.

D gene: -
J gene: TRBJ1-5
V gene: TRBV7-9
clone size: once
CDR3 protein: CASSPGGGNQPQHF
CDR3 DNA: TGTGCCAGCAGCCCCGGGGGGGGAAACCAGCCCCAGCATTTT

D gene: -
J gene: TRBJ1-5
V gene: TRBV5-1
clone size: -
CDR3 protein: CASSLGQNQPQHF
CDR3 DNA: TGCGCCAGCAGCTTGGGGCAAAATCAGCCCCAGCATTTT

D gene: -
J gene: TRBJ1-1
V gene: TRBV28
clone size: -
CDR3 protein: CASSPQGLPNTEAFF
CDR3 DNA: TGTGCCAGCAGTCCTCAAGGACTTCCGAACACTGAAGCTTTCTTT

D gene: -
J gene: TRBJ2-7
V gene: TRBV11-2
clone size: -
CDR3 protein: CASSWTDSSYEQYF
CDR3 DNA: TGTGCCAGCAGCTGGACGGACAGCTCCTACGAGCAGTACTTC

D gene: -
J gene: TRBJ2-7
V gene: TRBV5-1
clone size: -
CDR3 protein: CASSLQGSQDEQYF
CDR3 DNA: TGCGCCAGCAGCTTGCAGGGATCCCAAGACGAGCAGTACTTC

D gene: TRBD1
J gene: TRBJ1-1
V gene: TRBV28
clone size: -
CDR3 protein: CASSPGQTFTAFF
CDR3 DNA: TGTGCCAGCAGTCCGGGACAGACCTTCACAGCTTTCTTT

D gene: TRBD1
J gene: TRBJ2-1
V gene: TRBV30
clone size: -
CDR3 protein: CAWDRDNEQFF
CDR3 DNA: TGTGCCTGGGACAGGGACAATGAGCAGTTCTTC

D gene: -
J gene: TRBJ2-3
V gene: TRBV5-6
clone size: few
CDR3 protein: CASSLAGVGTDTQYF
CDR3 DNA: TGTGCCAGCAGCTTGGCAGGGGTCGGCACAGATACGCAGTATTTT

D gene: -
J gene: TRBJ2-4
V gene: TRBV4-2
clone size: -
CDR3 protein: CASSKGEVEGIQYF
CDR3 DNA: TGTGCCAGCAGCAAAGGGGAGGTAGAGGGCATTCAGTACTTC

D gene: -
J gene: TRBJ2-5
V gene: TRBV7-9
clone size: -
CDR3 protein: CASSLGVLDQETQYF
CDR3 DNA: TGTGCCAGCAGCTTAGGTGTTTTAGATCAAGAGACCCAGTACTTC

D gene: -
J gene: TRBJ2-7
V gene: TRBV28
clone size: few
CDR3 protein: CASTPGSAYEQYF
CDR3 DNA: TGTGCCAGCACCCCGGGGAGCGCCTACGAGCAGTACTTC

D gene: -
J gene: TRBJ1-2
V gene: TRBV2
clone size: -
CDR3 protein: CASSASGEANYGYTF
CDR3 DNA: TGTGCCAGCAGTGCATCGGGGGAAGCTAACTATGGCTACACCTTC

D gene: TRBD2
J gene: TRBJ2-7
V gene: TRBV11-1
clone size: -
CDR3 protein: CASSLFGGSYEQYF
CDR3 DNA: TGTGCCAGCAGCTTATTCGGGGGGAGCTACGAGCAGTACTTC

D gene: TRBD1
J gene: TRBJ2-7
V gene: TRBV9
clone size: -
CDR3 protein: CASSPTGGSGREQYF
CDR3 DNA: TGTGCCAGCAGCCCGACAGGGGGGTCTGGTCGCGAGCAGTACTTC

D gene: TRBD2
J gene: TRBJ2-7
V gene: TRBV5-3
clone size: -
CDR3 protein: CARSLTSGAYEQYF
CDR3 DNA: TGTGCCAGAAGCCTAACTAGCGGGGCCTACGAGCAGTACTTC

D gene: TRBD1
J gene: TRBJ2-2
V gene: TRBV30
clone size: -
CDR3 protein: CAWSVVGQGMNTGELFF
CDR3 DNA: TGTGCCTGGAGTGTCGTGGGACAGGGTATGAACACCGGGGAGCTGTTTTTT

D gene: -
J gene: TRBJ2-2
V gene: TRBV2
clone size: -
CDR3 protein: CASSEARVGLGELFF
CDR3 DNA: TGTGCCAGCAGTGAAGCGAGAGTGGGCCTCGGGGAGCTGTTTTTT

D gene: -
J gene: TRBJ2-1
V gene: TRBV5-1
clone size: -
CDR3 protein: CASSFEGEEQFF
CDR3 DNA: TGCGCCAGCAGCTTCGAGGGAGAGGAGCAGTTCTTC

D gene: -
J gene: TRBJ2-3
V gene: TRBV30
clone size: -
CDR3 protein: CALKPGTDTQYF
CDR3 DNA: TGTGCCTTAAAACCCGGGACAGATACGCAGTATTTT

D gene: TRBD1
J gene: TRBJ2-7
V gene: TRBV25-1
clone size: -
CDR3 protein: CASSASGTATYEQYF
CDR3 DNA: TGTGCCAGCAGTGCGTCCGGGACAGCTACCTACGAGCAGTACTTC

D gene: -
J gene: TRBJ1-5
V gene: TRBV10-2
clone size: few
CDR3 protein: CASSEQGSQPQHF
CDR3 DNA: TGCGCCAGCAGTGAACAGGGAAGTCAGCCCCAGCATTTT

D gene: -
J gene: TRBJ1-5
V gene: TRBV10-3
clone size: -
CDR3 protein: CAISESAGQPQHF
CDR3 DNA: TGTGCCATCAGTGAGTCGGCGGGTCAGCCCCAGCATTTT

D gene: TRBD2
J gene: TRBJ2-3
V gene: TRBV5-1
clone size: -
CDR3 protein: CASSRGDYTDTQYF
CDR3 DNA: TGCGCCAGCAGCCGGGGGGACTACACAGATACGCAGTATTTT

D gene: TRBD2
J gene: TRBJ2-3
V gene: TRBV28
clone size: -
CDR3 protein: CASRTPSGASTDTQYF
CDR3 DNA: TGTGCCAGCAGGACCCCTAGCGGGGCTAGCACAGATACGCAGTATTTT